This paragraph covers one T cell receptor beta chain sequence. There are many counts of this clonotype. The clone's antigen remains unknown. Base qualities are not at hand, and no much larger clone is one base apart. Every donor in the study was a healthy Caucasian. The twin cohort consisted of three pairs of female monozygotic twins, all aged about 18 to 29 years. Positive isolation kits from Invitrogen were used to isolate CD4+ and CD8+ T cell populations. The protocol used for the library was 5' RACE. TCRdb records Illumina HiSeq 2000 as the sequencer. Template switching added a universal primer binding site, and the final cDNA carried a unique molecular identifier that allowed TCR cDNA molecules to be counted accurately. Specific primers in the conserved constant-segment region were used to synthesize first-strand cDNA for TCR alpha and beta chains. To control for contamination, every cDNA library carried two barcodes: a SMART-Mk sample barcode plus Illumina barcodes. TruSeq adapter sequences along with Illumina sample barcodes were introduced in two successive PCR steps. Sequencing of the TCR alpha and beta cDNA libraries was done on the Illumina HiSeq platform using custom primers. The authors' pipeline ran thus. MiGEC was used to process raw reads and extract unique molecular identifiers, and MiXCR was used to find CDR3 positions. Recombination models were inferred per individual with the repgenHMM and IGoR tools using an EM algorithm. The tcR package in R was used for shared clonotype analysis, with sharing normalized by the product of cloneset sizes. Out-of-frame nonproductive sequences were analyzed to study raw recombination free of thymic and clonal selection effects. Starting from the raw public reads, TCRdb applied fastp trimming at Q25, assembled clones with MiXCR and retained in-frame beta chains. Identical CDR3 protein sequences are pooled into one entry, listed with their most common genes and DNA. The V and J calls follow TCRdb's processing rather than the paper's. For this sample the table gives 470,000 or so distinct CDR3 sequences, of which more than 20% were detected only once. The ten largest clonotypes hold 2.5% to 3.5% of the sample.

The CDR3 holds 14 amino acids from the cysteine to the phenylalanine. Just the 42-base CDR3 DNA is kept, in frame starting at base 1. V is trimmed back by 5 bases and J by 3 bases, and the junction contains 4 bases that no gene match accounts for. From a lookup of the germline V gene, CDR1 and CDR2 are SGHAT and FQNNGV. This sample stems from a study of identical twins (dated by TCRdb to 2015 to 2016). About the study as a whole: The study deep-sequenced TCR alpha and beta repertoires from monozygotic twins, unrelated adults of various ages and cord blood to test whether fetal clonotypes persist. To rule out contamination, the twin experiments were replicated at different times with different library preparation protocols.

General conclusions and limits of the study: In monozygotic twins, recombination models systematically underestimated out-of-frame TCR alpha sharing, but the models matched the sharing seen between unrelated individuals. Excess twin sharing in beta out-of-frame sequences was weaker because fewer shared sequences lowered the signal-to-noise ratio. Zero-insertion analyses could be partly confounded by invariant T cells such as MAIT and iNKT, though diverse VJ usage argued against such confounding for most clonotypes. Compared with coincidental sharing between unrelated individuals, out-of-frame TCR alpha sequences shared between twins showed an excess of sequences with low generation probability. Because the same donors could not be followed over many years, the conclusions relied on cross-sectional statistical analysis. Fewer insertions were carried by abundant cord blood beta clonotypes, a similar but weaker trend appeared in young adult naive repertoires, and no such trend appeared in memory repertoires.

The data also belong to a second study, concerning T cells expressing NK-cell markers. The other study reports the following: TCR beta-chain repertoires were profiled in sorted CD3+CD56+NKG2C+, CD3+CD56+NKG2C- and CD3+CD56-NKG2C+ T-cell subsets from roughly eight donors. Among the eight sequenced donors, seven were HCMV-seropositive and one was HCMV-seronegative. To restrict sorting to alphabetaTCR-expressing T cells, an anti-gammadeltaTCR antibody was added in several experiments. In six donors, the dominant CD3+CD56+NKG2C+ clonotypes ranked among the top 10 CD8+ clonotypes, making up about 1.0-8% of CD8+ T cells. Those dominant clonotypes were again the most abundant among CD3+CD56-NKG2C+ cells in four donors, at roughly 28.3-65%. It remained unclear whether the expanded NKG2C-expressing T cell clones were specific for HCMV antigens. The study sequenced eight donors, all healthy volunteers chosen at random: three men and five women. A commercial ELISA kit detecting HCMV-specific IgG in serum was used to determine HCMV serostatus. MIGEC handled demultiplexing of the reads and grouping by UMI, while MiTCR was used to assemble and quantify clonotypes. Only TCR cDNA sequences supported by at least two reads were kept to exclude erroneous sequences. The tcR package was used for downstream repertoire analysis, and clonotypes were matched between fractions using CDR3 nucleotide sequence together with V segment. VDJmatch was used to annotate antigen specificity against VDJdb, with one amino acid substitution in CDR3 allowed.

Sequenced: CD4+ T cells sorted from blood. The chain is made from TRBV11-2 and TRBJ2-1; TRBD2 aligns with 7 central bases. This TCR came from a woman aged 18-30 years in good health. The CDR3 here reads CASSPSGIYNEQFF. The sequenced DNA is TGTGCCAGCAGCCCAAGCGGGATCTACAATGAGCAGTTCTTC. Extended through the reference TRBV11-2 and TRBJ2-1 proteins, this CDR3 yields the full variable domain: EAGVAQSPRYKIIEKRQSVAFWCNPISGHATLYWYQQILGQGPKLLIQFQNNGVVDDSQLPKDRFSAERLKGVDSTLKIQPAKLEDSAVYLCASSPSGIYNEQFFGPGTRLTVL.